This entry lists 14 T cell receptor beta chains sequenced from one sample in a study of CD8+CD57+ T cells in acquired aplastic anemia. Genomic DNA provided the template from which TCR beta VDJ and CDR3 profiles were obtained. TCRdb ran MiXCR on the reads and lists one entry per CDR3 protein. This sample has some 170,000 distinct CDR3 sequences, with roughly 60% found just once. Selection for sequencing was limited to patients who had shown CD8+CD57+ cell expansion by flow cytometry. Sequencing used sorted CD4+, CD8+, or CD8+CD57+ T cells (not recorded which) from PBMCs. All receptors derive from a human donor with aplastic anemia.

As concerns this clonotype: A single base separates this from a much larger clone, so it may be a read error. The chain has TRBV5-5 and TRBJ1-2, with D perhaps TRBD1 (5 bases). V lost 0 bases and J 2 bases, leaving 11 bases between the germline ends. The germline gives CDR1 SGHKS, CDR2 YYEKEE (reference sequence). CDR3 length equals 15 residues. CDR3 sequence (DNA): TGTGCCAGCAGCTTGGCCGGGGGGACCAACTATGGCTACACCTTC. It encodes CASSLAGGTNYGYTF.

The V gene is TRBV20-1, the J gene TRBJ1-4, with D possibly matching TRBD1 (6 bases). Per the germline V gene, CDR1 is DFQATT and CDR2 is SNEGSKA (reference sequence). This CDR3 has 12 amino acids. V was clipped by 6 bases and J by 8 bases, with 13 bases between them. DNA for the CDR3: TGCAGTGCCGCGGCAGGGGCAGAAAAACTGTTTTTT. Protein product: CSAAAGAEKLFF.

This chain joins TRBV10-3 and TRBJ2-7, with D perhaps matching TRBD2 (5 bases). The CDR3 is made up of 13 amino acids. Per the germline V gene, CDR1 is ENHRY and CDR2 is SYGVKD. The germline V and J ends were trimmed by 0 bases and 6 bases, with 9 bases remaining between them. DNA of the CDR3: TGTGCCATCAGTGAGTCCACTCGGGGCGAGCAGTACTTC. Translation: CAISESTRGEQYF.

This clonotype turned up a few times. The genes are TRBV5-1 and TRBJ2-7; tentatively, D is TRBD1 (6 bases). The ends were cut back, 3 bases at V and 11 bases at J, with 15 bases in the middle. Per germline, CDR1 SGHRS and CDR2 YFSETQ. This CDR3 contains 12 residues. The chain's CDR3 is CASSSTRQDEYF. Here the CDR3 DNA reads TGCGCCAGCAGCTCGACCCGACAGGATGAGTACTTC.

The count of this clonotype is one. The DNA for the CDR3 is TGTGCCAGCAGACCTGACAGGGGCAGCAATCAGCCCCAGCATTTT. Amino acid sequence: CASRPDRGSNQPQHF. The chain links TRBV7-8 to TRBJ1-5; 8 bases agree with TRBD1. V was clipped by 6 bases and J by 1 base; unmatched bases: 5. Looked up from germline, CDR1 is SGHVS and CDR2 is FQNEAQ. This CDR3 has 15 amino acids.

This clonotype was found many times. The chain carries TRBV11-3 and TRBJ2-1; 8 bases fit TRBD2. This CDR3 spans 15 amino acids. The V gene's germline CDR1 is SGHNT and CDR2 YENEEA. V shed 5 bases and J 5 bases; nucleotides not matched to a gene: 8. CDR3 DNA sequence: TGTGCCAGCAGCAGAGGCGGGGGGCGAAACAATGAGCAGTTCTTC. Translating gives CASSRGGGRNNEQFF.

The chain recombines TRBV14 with TRBJ1-6, with 7 bases fitting TRBD1. V gave up 4 bases and J gave up 10 bases; unmatched junction bases: 4. The CDR3 consists of 13 residues. CDR1 is SGHDN, CDR2 FVKESK, per germline. The CDR3 nucleotides are TGTGCCAGCAGCCCGACAGGGCACTCACCCCTCCACTTT. Its protein is CASSPTGHSPLHF. Together with reference TRBV14 and TRBJ1-6, the CDR3 gives the full variable domain: EAGVTQFPSHSVIEKGQTVTLRCDPISGHDNLYWYRRVMGKEIKFLLHFVKESKQDESGMPNNRFLAERTGGTYSTLKVQPAELEDSGVYFCASSPTGHSPLHFGNGTRLTVT.

This clonotype was detected ten times or more. This chain connects TRBV7-9 to TRBJ1-4; no clear D gene. With 4 bases removed from V and 5 bases from J, the gap between germline ends came to 11 bases. The CDR3 has 14 amino acids. The germline gives CDR1 SEHNR, CDR2 FQNEAQ (reference sequence). Written as DNA, the CDR3 is TGTGCCAGCAGCTCTCGAGACGGGAATGAAAAACTGTTTTTT. It encodes CASSSRDGNEKLFF.

This chain uses TRBV20-1 with TRBJ1-6, with TRBD1 matching over 9 bases. The CDR3 is 15 amino acids. Germline V lookup: CDR1 DFQATT, CDR2 SNEGSKA (reference sequence). The V and J ends lost 6 bases and 10 bases, in that order; junction bases with no gene match: 13. This CDR3 reads CSALPPGQGESPLHF. In nucleotides, the CDR3 is TGCAGTGCCCTTCCCCCGGGACAGGGTGAATCACCCCTCCACTTT.

This clonotype has just one count. Since a much larger clone is just one base distant, this may be a read error. The chain uses TRBV7-9 and TRBJ1-3; a weak D match, TRBD1 (6 bases). The length of the CDR3 is 14 residues. Germline V lookup: CDR1 SEHNR, CDR2 FQNEAQ (reference sequence). CDR3 bases: TGCGCCAGCAGCCACAGGGTAGCTGGAAGCACCATATATTTT. Its protein is CASSHRVAGSTIYF.

The chain has TRBV25-1 and TRBJ1-3; no reliable D call. Trimming shortened V by 2 bases and J by 0 bases, and 8 bases separated the two germline ends. Germline assignment: CDR1 MGHDK and CDR2 SYGVNS. The CDR3 runs 15 residues. The CDR3: CASSEPTSSGNTIYF. The CDR3 nucleotides read TGTGCCAGCAGTGAACCGACATCCTCTGGAAACACCATATATTTT.

V and J are TRBV2 and TRBJ1-1; D might be TRBD1 (5 bases). Germline loops: CDR1 SNHLY, CDR2 FYNNEI. This CDR3 region has 15 residues. V gave up 4 bases and J gave up 0 bases, with 12 bases separating them. This CDR3 is CASSVFRVMNTEAFF. DNA for the CDR3: TGTGCCAGCAGTGTGTTCAGGGTGATGAACACTGAAGCTTTCTTT. The full variable domain, its missing parts supplied by reference TRBV2 and TRBJ1-1, is EPEVTQTPSHQVTQMGQEVILRCVPISNHLYFYWYRQILGQKVEFLVSFYNNEISEKSEIFDDQFSVERPDGSNFTLKIRSTKLEDSAMYFCASSVFRVMNTEAFFGQGTRLTVV.

This clonotype came up a few times. This CDR3 is CASSLADPTGELFF. CDR3 sequence (DNA): TGTGCCAGCAGTTTAGCGGACCCCACCGGGGAGCTGTTTTTT. This chain uses TRBV6-2 or TRBV6-3 with TRBJ2-2, with D perhaps matching TRBD2 (6 bases). V dropped 4 bases and J dropped 4 bases, with 10 bases sitting between them. The CDR3 contains 14 residues. The germline V gene encodes CDR1 MNHEY and CDR2 SVGEGT.

The chain has TRBV11-2 and TRBJ2-2; no clear D gene. CDR3 size: 14 residues. With 6 bases removed from V and 0 bases from J, the gap between germline ends came to 8 bases. Germline CDR1 is SGHAT and CDR2 is FQNNGV. This chain's CDR3 is CASRVRSNTGELFF. CDR3 bases: TGTGCCAGCAGGGTTAGATCGAACACCGGGGAGCTGTTTTTT.